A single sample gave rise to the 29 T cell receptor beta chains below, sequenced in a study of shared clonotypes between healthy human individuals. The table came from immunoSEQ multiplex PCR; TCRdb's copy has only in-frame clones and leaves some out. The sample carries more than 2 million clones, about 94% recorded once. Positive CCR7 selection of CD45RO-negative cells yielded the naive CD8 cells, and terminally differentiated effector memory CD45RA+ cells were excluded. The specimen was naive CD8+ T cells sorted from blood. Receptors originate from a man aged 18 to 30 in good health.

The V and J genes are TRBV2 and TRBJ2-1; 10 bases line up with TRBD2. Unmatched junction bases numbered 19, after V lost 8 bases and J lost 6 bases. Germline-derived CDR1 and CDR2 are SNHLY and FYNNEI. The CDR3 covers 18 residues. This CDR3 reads CASVGIAGGRSVANEQFF. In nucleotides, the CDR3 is TGTGCCAGCGTGGGAATAGCGGGGGGCCGATCAGTGGCCAATGAGCAGTTCTTC.

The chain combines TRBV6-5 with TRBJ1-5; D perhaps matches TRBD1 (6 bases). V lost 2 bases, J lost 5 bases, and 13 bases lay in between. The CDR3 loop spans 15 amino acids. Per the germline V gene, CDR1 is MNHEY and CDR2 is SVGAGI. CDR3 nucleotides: TGTGCCAGCAGTTACGGTCAGGGGCCGGATCAGCCCCAGCATTTT. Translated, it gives CASSYGQGPDQPQHF.

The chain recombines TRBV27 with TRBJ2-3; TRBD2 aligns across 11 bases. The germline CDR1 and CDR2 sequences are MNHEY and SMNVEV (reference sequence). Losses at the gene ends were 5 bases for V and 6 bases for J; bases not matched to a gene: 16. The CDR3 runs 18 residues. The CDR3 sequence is CASSPRLAGFLQGDTQYF. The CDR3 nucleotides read TGTGCCAGCAGTCCCCGACTAGCGGGATTTCTGCAGGGGGATACGCAGTATTTT.

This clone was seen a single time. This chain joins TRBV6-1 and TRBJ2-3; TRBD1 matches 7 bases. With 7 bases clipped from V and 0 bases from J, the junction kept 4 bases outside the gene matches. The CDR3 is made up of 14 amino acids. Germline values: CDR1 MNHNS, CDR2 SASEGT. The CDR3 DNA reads TGTGCCAGCACCTTACAGGGGAGCACAGATACGCAGTATTTT. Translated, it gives CASTLQGSTDTQYF.

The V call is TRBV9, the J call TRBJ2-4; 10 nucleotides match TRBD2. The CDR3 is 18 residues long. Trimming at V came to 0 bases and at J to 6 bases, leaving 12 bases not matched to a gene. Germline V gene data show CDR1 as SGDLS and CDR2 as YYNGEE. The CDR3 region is CASSVEGASGSGPNIQYF. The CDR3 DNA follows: TGTGCCAGCAGCGTAGAAGGGGCTAGCGGGAGTGGGCCAAACATTCAGTACTTC.

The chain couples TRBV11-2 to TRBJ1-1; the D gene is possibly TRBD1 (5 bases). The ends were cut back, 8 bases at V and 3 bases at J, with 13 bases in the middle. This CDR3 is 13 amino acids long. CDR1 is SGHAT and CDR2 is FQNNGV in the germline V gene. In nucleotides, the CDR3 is TGTGCCAGCTTGTCCGGGGGGGACACTGAAGCTTTCTTT. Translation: CASLSGGDTEAFF.

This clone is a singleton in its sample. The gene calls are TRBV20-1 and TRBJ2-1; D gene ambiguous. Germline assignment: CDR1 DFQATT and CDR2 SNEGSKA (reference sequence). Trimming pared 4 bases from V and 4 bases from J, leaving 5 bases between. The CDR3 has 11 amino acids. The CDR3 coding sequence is TGCAGTGCTACTCGTTACAATGAGCAGTTCTTC. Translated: CSATRYNEQFF.

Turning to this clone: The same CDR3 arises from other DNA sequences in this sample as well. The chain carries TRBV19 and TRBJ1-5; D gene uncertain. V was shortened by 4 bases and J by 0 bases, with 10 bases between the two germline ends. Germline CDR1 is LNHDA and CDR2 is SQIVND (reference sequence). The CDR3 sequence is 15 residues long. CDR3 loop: CASSTASYSNQPQHF. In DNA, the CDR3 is TGTGCCAGTAGTACAGCGTCGTATAGCAATCAGCCCCAGCATTTT.

This chain's CDR3 is CASNDGRNTGELFF. CDR3 in DNA: TGCGCCAGCAATGACGGGAGGAACACCGGGGAGCTGTTTTTT. The genes are TRBV10-2 and TRBJ2-2; maybe TRBD2 (6 bases). The CDR3 length is 14 residues. V gave up 7 bases and J gave up 1 base, with 10 bases separating them. CDR1 WSHSY and CDR2 SAAADI come from the germline V gene.

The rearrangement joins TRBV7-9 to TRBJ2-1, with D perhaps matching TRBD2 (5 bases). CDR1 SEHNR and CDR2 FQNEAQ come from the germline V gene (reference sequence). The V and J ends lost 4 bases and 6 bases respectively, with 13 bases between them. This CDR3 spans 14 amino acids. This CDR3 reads CASSWRTGPNEQFF. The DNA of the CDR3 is TGTGCCAGCAGCTGGAGGACCGGGCCCAATGAGCAGTTCTTC.

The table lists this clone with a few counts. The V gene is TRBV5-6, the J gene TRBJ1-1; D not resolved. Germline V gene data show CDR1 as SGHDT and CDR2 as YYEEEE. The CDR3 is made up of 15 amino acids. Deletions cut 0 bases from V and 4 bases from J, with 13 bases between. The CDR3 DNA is TGTGCCAGCAGCTTGGCCCCGTCGGGGATCACTGAAGCTTTCTTT. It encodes CASSLAPSGITEAFF.

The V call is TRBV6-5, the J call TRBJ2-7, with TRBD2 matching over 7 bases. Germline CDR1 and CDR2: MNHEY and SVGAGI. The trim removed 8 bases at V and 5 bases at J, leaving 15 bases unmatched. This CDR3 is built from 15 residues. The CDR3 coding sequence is TGTGCCAGCTCCCTAATCGTGGGAGGGATCAACGAGCAGTACTTC. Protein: CASSLIVGGINEQYF.

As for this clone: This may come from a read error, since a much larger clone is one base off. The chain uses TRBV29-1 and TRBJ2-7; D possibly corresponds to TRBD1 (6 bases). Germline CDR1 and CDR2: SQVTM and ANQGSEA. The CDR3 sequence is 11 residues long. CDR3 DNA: TGCAGCGCCCGGGACAACTACGAGCAGCACTTC. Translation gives CSARDNYEQHF.

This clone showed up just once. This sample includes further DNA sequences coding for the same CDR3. The CDR3 DNA is TGTGCCAGCAGTTACTCTAGCGGGACCTACGAGCAGTACTTC. Translated: CASSYSSGTYEQYF. The chain recombines TRBV6-5 with TRBJ2-7; 8 bases are a match to TRBD2. Germline V gives CDR1 MNHEY, CDR2 SVGAGI. Trimming removed 0 bases from V and 2 bases from J; junction bases left unmatched: 0. This CDR3 is 14 amino acids long.

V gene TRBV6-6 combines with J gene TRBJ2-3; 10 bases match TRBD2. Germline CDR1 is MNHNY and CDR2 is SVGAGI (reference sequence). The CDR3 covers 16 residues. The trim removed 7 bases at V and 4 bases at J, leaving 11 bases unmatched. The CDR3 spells CASNLVGAGGPDTQYF. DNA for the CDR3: TGTGCCAGCAATCTGGTTGGAGCGGGGGGGCCAGATACGCAGTATTTT.

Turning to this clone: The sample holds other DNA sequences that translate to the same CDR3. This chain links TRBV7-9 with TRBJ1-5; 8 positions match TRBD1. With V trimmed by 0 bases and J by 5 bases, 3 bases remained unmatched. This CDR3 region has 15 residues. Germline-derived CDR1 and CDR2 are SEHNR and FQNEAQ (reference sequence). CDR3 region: CASSLAGQGHQPQHF. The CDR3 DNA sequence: TGTGCCAGCAGCTTAGCTGGACAGGGCCATCAGCCCCAGCATTTT.

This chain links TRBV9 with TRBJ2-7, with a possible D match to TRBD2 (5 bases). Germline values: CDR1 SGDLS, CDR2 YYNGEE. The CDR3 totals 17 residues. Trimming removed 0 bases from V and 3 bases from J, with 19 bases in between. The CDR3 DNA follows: TGTGCCAGCAGCGTAGAGGCTAGCTACCCACCGTACTACGAGCAGTACTTC. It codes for CASSVEASYPPYYEQYF.

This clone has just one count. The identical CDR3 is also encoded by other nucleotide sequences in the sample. The CDR3 sequence: CASSFNLYEQYF. The CDR3 DNA is TGTGCCAGCAGTTTTAACCTCTACGAGCAGTACTTC. The rearrangement links TRBV28 to TRBJ2-7; D is ambiguous. With 3 bases removed from V and 3 bases from J, the gap between germline ends came to 6 bases. This CDR3 contains 12 residues. In germline, CDR1 is MDHEN, CDR2 SYDVKM.

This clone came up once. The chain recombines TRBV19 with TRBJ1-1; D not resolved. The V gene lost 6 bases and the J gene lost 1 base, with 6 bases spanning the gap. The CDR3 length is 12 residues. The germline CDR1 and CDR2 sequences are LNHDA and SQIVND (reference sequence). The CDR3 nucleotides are TGTGCCAGTAGGGAACAGAACACTGAAGCTTTCTTT. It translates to CASREQNTEAFF.

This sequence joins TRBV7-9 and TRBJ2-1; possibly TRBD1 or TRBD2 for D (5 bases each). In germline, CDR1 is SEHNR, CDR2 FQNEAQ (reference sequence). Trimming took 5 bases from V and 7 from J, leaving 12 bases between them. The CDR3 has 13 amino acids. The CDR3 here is CASSPGTANEQFF. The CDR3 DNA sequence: TGTGCCAGCAGCCCCGGGACGGCTAATGAGCAGTTCTTC.

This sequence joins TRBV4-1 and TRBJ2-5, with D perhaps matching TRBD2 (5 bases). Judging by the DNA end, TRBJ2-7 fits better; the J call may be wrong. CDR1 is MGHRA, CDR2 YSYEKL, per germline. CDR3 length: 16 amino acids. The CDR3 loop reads CASSQAWRAENYEQYF. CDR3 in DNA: TGCGCCAGCAGCCAAGCCTGGCGGGCAGAGAACTACGAGCAGTACTTC.

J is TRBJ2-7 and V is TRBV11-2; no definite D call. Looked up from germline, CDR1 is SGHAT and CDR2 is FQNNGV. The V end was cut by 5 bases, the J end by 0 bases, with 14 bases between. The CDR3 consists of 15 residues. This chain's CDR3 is CASSPTEVSSYEQYF. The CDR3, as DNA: TGTGCCAGCAGCCCAACCGAGGTGAGCTCCTACGAGCAGTACTTC.

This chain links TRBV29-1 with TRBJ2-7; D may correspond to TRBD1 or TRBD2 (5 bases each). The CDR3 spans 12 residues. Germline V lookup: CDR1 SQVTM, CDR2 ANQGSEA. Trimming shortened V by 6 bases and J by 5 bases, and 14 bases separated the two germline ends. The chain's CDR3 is CSVPGAYNEQYF. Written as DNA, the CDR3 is TGCAGCGTGCCCGGGGCGTATAACGAGCAGTACTTC.

DNA for the CDR3: TGTGCCATCAGTGTGGCAGGGGAAGAACTTTACGAGCAGTACTTC. This codes for CAISVAGEELYEQYF. The chain couples TRBV10-3 to TRBJ2-7; D possibly corresponds to TRBD1 (6 bases). The CDR3 consists of 15 residues. CDR1 is ENHRY, CDR2 SYGVKD, per germline. The V and J ends lost 4 bases and 4 bases respectively, with 17 bases between them.

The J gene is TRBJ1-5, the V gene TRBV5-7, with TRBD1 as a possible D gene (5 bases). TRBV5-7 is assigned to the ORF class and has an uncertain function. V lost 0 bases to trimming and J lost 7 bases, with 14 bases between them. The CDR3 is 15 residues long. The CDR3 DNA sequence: TGTGCCAGCAGCTTGGGCAGGGACGTAGGACAGCCCCAGCATTTT. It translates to CASSLGRDVGQPQHF.

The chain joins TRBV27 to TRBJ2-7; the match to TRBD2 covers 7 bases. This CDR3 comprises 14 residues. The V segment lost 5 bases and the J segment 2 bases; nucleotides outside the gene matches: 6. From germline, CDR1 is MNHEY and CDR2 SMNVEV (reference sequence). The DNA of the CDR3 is TGTGCCAGCAGTCTCCGGGACTACACCTACGAGCAGTACTTC. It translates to CASSLRDYTYEQYF.

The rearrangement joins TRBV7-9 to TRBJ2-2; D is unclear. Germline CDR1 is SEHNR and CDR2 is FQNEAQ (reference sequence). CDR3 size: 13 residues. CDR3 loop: CAGARALDRELFF. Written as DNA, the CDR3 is TGTGCAGGTGCTAGGGCTTTGGACCGGGAGCTGTTTTTT. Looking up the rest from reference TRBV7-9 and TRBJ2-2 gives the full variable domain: DTGVSQNPRHKITKRGQNVTFRCDPISEHNRLYWYRQTLGQGPEFLTYFQNEAQLEKSRLLSDRFSAERPKGSFSTLEIQRTEQGDSAMYLCAGARALDRELFFGEGSRLTVL.

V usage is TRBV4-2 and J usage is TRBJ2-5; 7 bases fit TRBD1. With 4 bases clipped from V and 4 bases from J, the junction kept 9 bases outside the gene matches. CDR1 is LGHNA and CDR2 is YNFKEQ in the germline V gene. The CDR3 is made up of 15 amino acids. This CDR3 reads CASSLTRGGGETQYF. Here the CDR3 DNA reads TGTGCCAGCAGCCTAACGAGAGGGGGCGGAGAGACCCAGTACTTC.

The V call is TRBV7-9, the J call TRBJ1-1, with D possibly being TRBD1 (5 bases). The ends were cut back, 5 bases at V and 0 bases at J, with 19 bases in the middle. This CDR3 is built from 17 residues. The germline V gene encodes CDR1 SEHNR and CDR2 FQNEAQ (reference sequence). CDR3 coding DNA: TGTGCCAGCAGCCCTCCCGGGACGGTTCTCATGAACACTGAAGCTTTCTTT. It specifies CASSPPGTVLMNTEAFF.